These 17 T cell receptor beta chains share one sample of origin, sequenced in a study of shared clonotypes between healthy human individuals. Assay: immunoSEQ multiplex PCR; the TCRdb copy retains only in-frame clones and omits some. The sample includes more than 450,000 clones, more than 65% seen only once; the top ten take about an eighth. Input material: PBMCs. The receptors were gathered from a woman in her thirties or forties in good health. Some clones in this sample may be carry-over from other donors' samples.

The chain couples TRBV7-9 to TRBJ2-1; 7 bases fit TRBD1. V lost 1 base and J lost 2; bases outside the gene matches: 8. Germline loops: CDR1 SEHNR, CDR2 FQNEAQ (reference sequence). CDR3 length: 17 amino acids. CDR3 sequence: CASSLVAGTETYNEQFF. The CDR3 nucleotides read TGTGCCAGCAGCTTAGTAGCCGGGACAGAAACCTACAATGAGCAGTTCTTC.

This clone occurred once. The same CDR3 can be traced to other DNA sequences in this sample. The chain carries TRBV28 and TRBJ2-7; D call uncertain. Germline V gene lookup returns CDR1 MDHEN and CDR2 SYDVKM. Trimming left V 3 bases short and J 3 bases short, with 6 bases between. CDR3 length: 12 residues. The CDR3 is CASSLGNYEQYF. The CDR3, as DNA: TGTGCCAGCAGTTTGGGCAACTACGAGCAGTACTTC.

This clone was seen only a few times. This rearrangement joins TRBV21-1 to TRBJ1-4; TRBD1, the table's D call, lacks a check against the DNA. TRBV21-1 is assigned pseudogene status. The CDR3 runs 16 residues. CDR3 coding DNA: TGTGCCAGCAGCAGTTACTGGACAGCCCGGAGTGAAAAACTGTTTTTT. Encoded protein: CASSSYWTARSEKLFF.

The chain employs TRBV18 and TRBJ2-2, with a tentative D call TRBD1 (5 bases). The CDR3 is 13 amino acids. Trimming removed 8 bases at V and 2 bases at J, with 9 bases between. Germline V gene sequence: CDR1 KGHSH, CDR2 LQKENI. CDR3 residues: CASRQRNTGELFF. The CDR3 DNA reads TGTGCCAGCAGACAGCGAAACACCGGGGAGCTGTTTTTT.

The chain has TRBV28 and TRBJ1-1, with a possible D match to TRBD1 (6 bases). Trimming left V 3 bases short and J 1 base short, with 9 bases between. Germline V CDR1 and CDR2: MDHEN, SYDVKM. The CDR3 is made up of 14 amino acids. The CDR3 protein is CASSLEQGNTEAFF. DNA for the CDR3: TGTGCCAGCAGTTTGGAACAGGGGAACACTGAAGCTTTCTTT.

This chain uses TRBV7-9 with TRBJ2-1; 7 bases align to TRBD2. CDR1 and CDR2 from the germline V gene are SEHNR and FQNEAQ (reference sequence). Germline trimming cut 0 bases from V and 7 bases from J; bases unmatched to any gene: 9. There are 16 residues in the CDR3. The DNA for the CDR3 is TGTGCCAGCAGCTTAGCCGGGGGGAGGGCGTGGAATGAGCAGTTCTTC. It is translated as CASSLAGGRAWNEQFF.

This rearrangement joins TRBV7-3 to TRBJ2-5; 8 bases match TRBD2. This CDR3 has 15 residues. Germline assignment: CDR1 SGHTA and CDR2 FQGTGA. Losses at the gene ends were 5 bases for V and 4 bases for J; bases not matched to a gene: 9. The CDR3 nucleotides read TGTGCCAGCAGCCAAATCGGGCTAGCGGGAGAGACCCAGTACTTC. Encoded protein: CASSQIGLAGETQYF.

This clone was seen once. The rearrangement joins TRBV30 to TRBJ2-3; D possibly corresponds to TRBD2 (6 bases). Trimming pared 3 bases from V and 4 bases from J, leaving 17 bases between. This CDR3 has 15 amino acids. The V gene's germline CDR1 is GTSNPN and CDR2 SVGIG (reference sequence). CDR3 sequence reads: CAWSGGSSESDTQYF. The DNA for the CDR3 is TGTGCCTGGAGCGGGGGATCTAGCGAATCAGATACGCAGTATTTT. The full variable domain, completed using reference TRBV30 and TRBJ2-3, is SQTIHQWPATLVQPVGSPLSLECTVEGTSNPNLYWYRQAAGRGLQLLFYSVGIGQISSEVPQNLSASRPQDRQFILSSKKLLLSDSGFYLCAWSGGSSESDTQYFGPGTRLTVL.

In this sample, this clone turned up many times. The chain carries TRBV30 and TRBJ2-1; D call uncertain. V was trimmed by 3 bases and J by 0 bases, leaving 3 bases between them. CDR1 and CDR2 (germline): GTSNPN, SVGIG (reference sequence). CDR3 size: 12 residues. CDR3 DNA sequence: TGTGCCTGGAGGAGCTCCTACAATGAGCAGTTCTTC. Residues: CAWRSSYNEQFF.

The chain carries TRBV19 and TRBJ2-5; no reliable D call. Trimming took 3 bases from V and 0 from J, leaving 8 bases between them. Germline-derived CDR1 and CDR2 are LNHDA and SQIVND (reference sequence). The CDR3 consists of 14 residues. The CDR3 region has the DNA TGTGCCAGTAGTATTGGGTCAGACCAAGAGACCCAGTACTTC. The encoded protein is CASSIGSDQETQYF.

The CDR3, as DNA: TGTGCCTGCGCGGGGGGCAGTTTTAATGAAAAACTGTTTTTT. Protein sequence: CACAGGSFNEKLFF. The V gene is TRBV30, the J gene TRBJ1-4; tentatively, D is TRBD1 (6 bases). V was cut by 6 bases and J by 4 bases, with 15 bases left in between. CDR3 length: 14 residues. Germline CDR1 and CDR2: GTSNPN and SVGIG (reference sequence).

CDR3 sequence: CASSASTGYGYTF. The CDR3, as DNA: TGTGCCAGCAGTGCCTCGACAGGGTATGGCTACACCTTC. This rearrangement joins TRBV6-1 to TRBJ1-2; 7 bases map to TRBD1. V trimming: 4 bases; J trimming: 5 bases; junction bases outside the gene matches: 4. This CDR3 is 13 amino acids long. Germline V gene data show CDR1 as MNHNS and CDR2 as SASEGT.

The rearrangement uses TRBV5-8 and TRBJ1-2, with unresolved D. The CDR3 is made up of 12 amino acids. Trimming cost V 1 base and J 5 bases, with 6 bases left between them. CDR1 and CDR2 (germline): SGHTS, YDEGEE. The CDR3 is CASSLLQYGYTF. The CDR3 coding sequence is TGTGCCAGCAGCTTGCTGCAATATGGCTACACCTTC.

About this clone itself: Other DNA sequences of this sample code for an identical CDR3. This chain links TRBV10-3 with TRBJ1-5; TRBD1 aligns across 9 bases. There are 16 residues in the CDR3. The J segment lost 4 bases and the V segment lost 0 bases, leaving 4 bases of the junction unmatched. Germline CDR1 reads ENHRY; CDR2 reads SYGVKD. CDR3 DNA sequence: TGTGCCATCAGTGAGTCGGACAGGGGAGGGAATCAGCCCCAGCATTTT. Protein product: CAISESDRGGNQPQHF.

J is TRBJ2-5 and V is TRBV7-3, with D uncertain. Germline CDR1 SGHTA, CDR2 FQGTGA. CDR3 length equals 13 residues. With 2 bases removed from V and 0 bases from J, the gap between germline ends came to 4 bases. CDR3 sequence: CASSLRNQETQYF. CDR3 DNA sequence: TGTGCCAGCAGCTTACGGAACCAAGAGACCCAGTACTTC.

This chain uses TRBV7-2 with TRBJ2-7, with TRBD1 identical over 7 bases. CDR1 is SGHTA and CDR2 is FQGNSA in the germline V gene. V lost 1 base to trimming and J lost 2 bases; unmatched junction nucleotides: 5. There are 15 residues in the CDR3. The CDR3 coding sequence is TGTGCCAGCAGCTTAGACCCAACAGGGGCCTACGAGCAGTACTTC. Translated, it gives CASSLDPTGAYEQYF.

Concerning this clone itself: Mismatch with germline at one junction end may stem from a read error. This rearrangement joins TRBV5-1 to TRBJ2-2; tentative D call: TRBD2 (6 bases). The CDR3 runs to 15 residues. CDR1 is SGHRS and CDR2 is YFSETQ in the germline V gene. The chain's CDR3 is CASSLAAAGTGKLFF. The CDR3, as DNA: TGCGCCAGCAGCTTGGCGGCAGCGGGCACCGGGAAGCTGTTTTTT.